The rows below give T cell receptor beta chains drawn from one sample of a study of technical replicates of blood from a handful of donors. Assay used: immunoSEQ multiplex PCR; TCRdb lists only in-frame clones, some missing. The sample includes 80,000 or so clones, about 96% of them seen just once. Sequenced material: T cells isolated from PBMCs. Every receptor here comes from a human donor in good health. Each CDR3 is given with its conserved first and last residue. D genes are given only for firm matches. Expanded clones are given a class, and other clones once, few, many or no size at all.

15,-,TRBV2,TRBJ1-5,-,CASSDPQGSNQPQHF,TGTGCCAGCAGTGACCCCCAGGGAAGCAATCAGCCCCAGCATTTT
15,TRBD1,TRBV5-1,TRBJ2-5,-,CASSTRTGREETQYF,TGCGCCAGCAGCACACGGACAGGTCGAGAAGAGACCCAGTACTTC
13,-,TRBV29-1,TRBJ1-2,-,CSVEEAGVHGYTF,TGCAGCGTTGAAGAGGCAGGGGTACATGGCTACACCTTC
13,-,TRBV29-1,TRBJ1-5,-,CSVGAGGRQPQHF,TGCAGCGTCGGGGCGGGAGGTAGGCAGCCCCAGCATTTT
11,-,TRBV6-1,TRBJ1-1,-,CASSAMLEAFF,TGTGCCAGCAGTGCAATGCTAGAAGCTTTCTTT
16,-,TRBV4-1,TRBJ2-2,-,CASSPMITLNTGELFF,TGCGCCAGCAGCCCCATGATCACACTAAACACCGGGGAGCTGTTTTTT
15,TRBD2,TRBV7-7,TRBJ2-1,-,CASSLAGAGGAEQFF,TGTGCTAGCAGCTTAGCTGGGGCGGGGGGCGCTGAGCAGTTCTTC
14,-,TRBV11-2,TRBJ1-1,-,CASSYGSVNTEAFF,TGTGCCAGCAGCTACGGGTCTGTGAACACTGAAGCTTTCTTT
14,TRBD1,TRBV9,TRBJ1-4,-,CASSVGTGKEKLFF,TGTGCCAGCAGCGTGGGGACAGGGAAAGAAAAACTGTTTTTT
15,-,TRBV11-1,TRBJ2-7,-,CASSLLSGRGDEQYF,TGTGCCAGCAGCTTACTATCGGGCAGGGGAGACGAGCAGTACTTC
13,-,TRBV9,TRBJ2-7,-,CASRRQENYEQYF,TGTGCCAGCAGAAGACAGGAGAACTACGAGCAGTACTTC
14,-,TRBV21-1,TRBJ2-5,-,CASSKGGGAETQYF,TGTGCCAGCAGCAAAGGCGGGGGGGCAGAGACCCAGTACTTC
13,-,TRBV6-4,TRBJ1-1,-,CASRIGQNTEAFF,TGTGCCAGCAGAATCGGACAGAACACTGAAGCTTTCTTT
14,TRBD1,TRBV5-1,TRBJ1-1,-,CASSVQGQGTEAFF,TGCGCCAGCAGCGTACAGGGGCAGGGCACTGAAGCTTTCTTT
16,-,TRBV7-9,TRBJ1-4,once,CASSSAGRATNEKLFF,TGTGCCAGCAGCTCCGCGGGAAGGGCAACTAATGAAAAACTGTTTTTT
13,-,TRBV7-8,TRBJ2-2,-,CASSPLRLGELFF,TGTGCCAGCAGCCCTCTTCGTCTCGGGGAGCTGTTTTTT
19,-,TRBV11-2,TRBJ2-5,-,CASSLDVWAEPEGQETQYF,TGTGCCAGCAGCTTAGATGTCTGGGCGGAGCCAGAGGGCCAAGAGACCCAGTACTTC
13,-,TRBV6-5,TRBJ2-3,-,CASSPSRAPRQYF,TGTGCCAGCAGCCCTTCGAGGGCCCCGCGGCAGTATTTT
18,-,TRBV28,TRBJ1-1,-,CASSPTPAYGVLNTEAFF,TGTGCCAGCAGTCCTACCCCGGCTTACGGGGTTTTGAACACTGAAGCTTTCTTT
15,TRBD1,TRBV7-9,TRBJ2-1,-,CASSPPGQAYNEQFF,TGTGCCAGCAGCCCGCCGGGACAGGCGTACAATGAGCAGTTCTTC
15,TRBD1,TRBV27,TRBJ1-1,-,CASSLMTGQNTEAFF,TGTGCCAGCAGTTTGATGACAGGGCAGAACACTGAAGCTTTCTTT
19,-,TRBV27,TRBJ2-6,-,CASSFLLPLGVQGANVLTF,TGTGCCAGCAGTTTCCTGCTCCCTTTGGGCGTACAGGGGGCCAACGTCCTGACTTTC
13,-,TRBV18,TRBJ1-5,-,CASSAGSDQPQHF,TGTGCCAGCTCTGCGGGTTCGGATCAGCCCCAGCATTTT
14,-,TRBV18,TRBJ2-7,-,CASSPPASSYEQYF,TGTGCCAGCTCACCACCGGCCAGCTCCTACGAGCAGTACTTC
14,-,TRBV28,TRBJ1-5,-,CASGGEGGNQPQHF,TGTGCCAGCGGGGGGGAAGGGGGCAATCAGCCCCAGCATTTT
15,-,TRBV11-2,TRBJ2-7,-,CASSELQGRAYEQYF,TGTGCCAGCAGCGAACTACAGGGTCGGGCCTACGAGCAGTACTTC
15,TRBD2,TRBV2,TRBJ2-3,-,CASTRLAGGMDTQYF,TGTGCCAGCACTAGACTAGCGGGGGGAATGGATACGCAGTATTTT
14,-,TRBV28,TRBJ2-7,once,CATSSGENSYEQYF,TGTGCCACTTCCTCAGGGGAAAACTCCTACGAGCAGTACTTC
13,-,TRBV10-3,TRBJ1-4,-,CAISLNSNEKLFF,TGTGCCATCAGTCTTAACAGTAATGAAAAACTGTTTTTT
13,-,TRBV4-1,TRBJ2-1,once,CASSARRVAEQFF,TGCGCCAGCAGCGCCCGGAGGGTAGCCGAGCAGTTCTTC
17,TRBD2,TRBV10-1,TRBJ2-1,-,CASSGSGTSSGYNEQFF,TGCGCCAGCAGTGGCTCCGGGACTAGTTCTGGGTACAATGAGCAGTTCTTC
14,-,TRBV5-1,TRBJ2-5,-,CASSLRPSRETQYF,TGCGCCAGCAGCTTGAGGCCATCCAGGGAGACCCAGTACTTC
13,-,TRBV9,TRBJ1-2,-,CASSKTDNYGYTF,TGTGCCAGCAGCAAGACAGATAACTATGGCTACACCTTC
16,TRBD1,TRBV7-3,TRBJ1-2,-,CASIQVTGGFFYGYTF,TGTGCCAGCATCCAAGTGACAGGGGGCTTTTTCTATGGCTACACCTTC
15,TRBD2,TRBV19,TRBJ2-1,-,CASSQGTSPYNEQFF,TGTGCCAGTAGCCAGGGGACTAGTCCCTACAATGAGCAGTTCTTC
14,TRBD1,TRBV7-9,TRBJ1-1,-,CASSLSGGYTEAFF,TGTGCCAGCAGCTTATCAGGGGGCTACACTGAAGCTTTCTTT
15,TRBD2,TRBV10-2,TRBJ2-3,-,CASSQKAGPGDTQYF,TGCGCCAGCAGCCAGAAAGCGGGACCAGGCGATACGCAGTATTTT